This T cell receptor beta chain was retrieved from a study of blood T cell repertoires in COVID-19. Original processing notes: Reference gene primer amplification gave nucleated cell count estimates. Produced via immunoSEQ multiplex PCR; TCRdb's table is partial and in-frame only. From that table come the V and J calls and clone size; the DNA was used to work out D and trimming. The data contain roughly 97,000 clones, roughly nine tenths of them singletons. The receptor was isolated from a human donor in a cohort sampled during active COVID-19. The sample consisted of peripheral blood.

This CDR3 is CASSRNFRDRGEQYF. CDR3 DNA: TGTGCCAGCAGCAGGAATTTCCGGGACAGGGGCGAGCAGTACTTC. This chain joins TRBV5-6 and TRBJ2-7; 10 bases map to TRBD1. CDR1 SGHDT and CDR2 YYEEEE come from the germline V gene. V lost 4 bases and J lost 6; bases outside the gene matches: 10. The length of the CDR3 is 15 residues.